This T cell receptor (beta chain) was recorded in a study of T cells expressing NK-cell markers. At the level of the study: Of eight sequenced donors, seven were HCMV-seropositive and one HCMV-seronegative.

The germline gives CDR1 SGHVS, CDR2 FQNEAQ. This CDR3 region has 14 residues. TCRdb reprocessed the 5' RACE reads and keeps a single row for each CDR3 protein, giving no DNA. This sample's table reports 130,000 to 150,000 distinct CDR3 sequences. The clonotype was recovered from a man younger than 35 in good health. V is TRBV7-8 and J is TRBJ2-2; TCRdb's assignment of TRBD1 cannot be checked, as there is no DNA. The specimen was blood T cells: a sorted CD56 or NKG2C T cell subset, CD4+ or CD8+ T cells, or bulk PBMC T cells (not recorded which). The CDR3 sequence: CASIGLRQGGELFF.